This T cell receptor beta chain originates from a study of blood T cell repertoires in COVID-19. Looking at the study overall: Acute and convalescent COVID-19 samples came from the United States, Italy and Spain. PBMCs, B-cell-depleted T cells, or T cells provided the cDNA or gDNA that made up the material.

CDR3 length: 15 residues. V lost 5 bases, J lost 7 bases, and 15 bases lay in between. Germline V gene lookup returns CDR1 SGHVS and CDR2 FNYEAQ. Original data processing: How many nucleated cells were present was estimated from reference gene primer amplification. Measured with immunoSEQ multiplex PCR; TCRdb has only the in-frame clones, and not every one. That table is the source of V, J and clone size, and D and trimming were worked out from the DNA. The sample lists tens of thousands of clones, about 86% seen once, with around 4% in the top ten. The chain has TRBV7-6 and TRBJ1-6; D might be TRBD1 (6 bases). Sequencing input: peripheral blood. This receptor was identified in a man aged 50-59 years with acute or convalescent COVID-19. The CDR3 protein is CASSPQGHVNSPLHF. The CDR3 nucleotides read TGTGCCAGCAGCCCGCAGGGACACGTAAATTCACCCCTCCACTTT.